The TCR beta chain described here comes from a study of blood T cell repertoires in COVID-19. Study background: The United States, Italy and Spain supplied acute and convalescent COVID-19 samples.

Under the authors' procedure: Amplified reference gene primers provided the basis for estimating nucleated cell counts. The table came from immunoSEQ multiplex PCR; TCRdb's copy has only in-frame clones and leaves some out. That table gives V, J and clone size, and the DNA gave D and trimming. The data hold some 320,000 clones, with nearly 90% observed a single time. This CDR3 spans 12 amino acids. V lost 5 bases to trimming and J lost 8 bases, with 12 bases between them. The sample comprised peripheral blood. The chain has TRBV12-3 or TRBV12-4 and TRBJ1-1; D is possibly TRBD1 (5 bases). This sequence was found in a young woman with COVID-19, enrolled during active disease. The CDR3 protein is CASSPVGLEAFF. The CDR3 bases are TGTGCCAGCAGTCCGGTGGGACTGGAAGCTTTCTTT.